Sequencing of this TCR beta chain was carried out in a study of T cells after yellow fever vaccination. Study-wide points: Primary-vaccination clones mostly resurfaced post-booster (nearly 97% CD4, more than 85% CD8). Shared CD4/CD8 clonotypes were a small share, likely from convergent recombination.

The CDR3 has 17 residues. Germline loops: CDR1 SGHDT, CDR2 YYEEEE. V was clipped by 0 bases and J by 2 bases; unmatched bases: 8. With respect to this clonotype: The antigen is undetermined.

TCRdb ran MiXCR on the 5' RACE reads and lists one entry per CDR3 protein. The table lists 400,000 to 450,000 distinct CDR3 sequences, around a sixth of them singletons, with roughly a sixth in the top ten. This specimen was PBMCs, taken before the yellow fever booster vaccination. The origin of this receptor is a man aged 18 to 30 who received the YFV17D yellow fever vaccine. This sequence joins TRBV5-6 and TRBJ2-3, with 8 bases aligning to TRBD2. The CDR3 coding sequence is TGTGCCAGCAGCTTGGGTTATAGCGGGGCCTTCACAGATACGCAGTATTTT. It encodes CASSLGYSGAFTDTQYF.